Listed here are 22 T cell receptor beta chains from one sample, sequenced in a study of cytomegalovirus exposure and HLA in healthy donors. PCR employed 60 Vbeta and 13 Jbeta primers. The protocol was immunoSEQ multiplex PCR, while the TCRdb copy is restricted to in-frame clones and leaves out a portion. Of roughly 180,000 clones in the sample, 80% to 90% are singletons; the top ten hold around 1.2%. The specimen was PBMCs. Source of these receptors: a girl aged 2-10 years in good health and CMV-seropositive.

This chain links TRBV6-1 with TRBJ1-1; TRBD1 matches 7 bases. V was pared by 2 bases and J by 5 bases, with 2 bases of the junction left unmatched. CDR1 is MNHNS, CDR2 SASEGT, per germline. The CDR3 is 13 residues long. CDR3 residues: CASSEQGGTEAFF. CDR3 nucleotide sequence: TGTGCCAGCAGTGAACAGGGGGGTACTGAAGCTTTCTTT.

This clone is a singleton in its sample. The chain employs TRBV28 and TRBJ1-5; D gene unclear. Trimming took 5 bases from V and 0 from J, leaving 11 bases between them. This CDR3 has 15 residues. In germline, CDR1 is MDHEN, CDR2 SYDVKM. For the CDR3, the DNA is TGTGCCAGCAGTCAAGCCGCTTATAGCAATCAGCCCCAGCATTTT. Translated, it gives CASSQAAYSNQPQHF.

This clone was counted only a few times. The genes are TRBV7-9 and TRBJ2-2, with a weak D call TRBD2 (6 bases). Germline-derived CDR1 and CDR2 are SEHNR and FQNEAQ (reference sequence). The germline V and J ends were trimmed by 5 bases and 4 bases, with 14 bases remaining between them. This CDR3 has 15 residues. The CDR3 DNA is TGTGCCAGCAGCCCGGGGCTGGGGGGCACCGGGGAGCTGTTTTTT. It specifies CASSPGLGGTGELFF.

This chain uses TRBV19 with TRBJ1-6; D gene uncertain. V was clipped by 7 bases and J by 0 bases, with 13 bases between them. Germline V gene lookup returns CDR1 LNHDA and CDR2 SQIVND (reference sequence). The CDR3 totals 16 residues. As DNA, the CDR3 is TGTGCCAGTACCAGGTCGAGCAACTCCTATAATTCACCCCTCCACTTT. Amino acids: CASTRSSNSYNSPLHF.

This clone was seen a few times. V usage is TRBV6-1 and J usage is TRBJ2-7; maybe TRBD2 (6 bases). The CDR3 is 14 residues long. Trimming shortened V by 8 bases and J by 4 bases, and 18 bases separated the two germline ends. Germline V lookup: CDR1 MNHNS, CDR2 SASEGT. In DNA, the CDR3 is TGTGCCAGCGCTCGACTAGTTCTGGGGTACGAGCAGTACTTC. It encodes CASARLVLGYEQYF.

J is TRBJ2-7 and V is TRBV7-9; possibly TRBD1 for D (5 bases). From germline, CDR1 is SEHNR and CDR2 FQNEAQ (reference sequence). CDR3 size: 14 residues. V dropped 5 bases and J dropped 0 bases, with 11 bases sitting between them. CDR3 nucleotides: TGTGCCAGCAGCCTACAGGTCATCTCCTACGAGCAGTACTTC. Translating gives CASSLQVISYEQYF.

The gene calls are TRBV27 and TRBJ1-6; TRBD1 aligns across 8 bases. Germline V gene lookup returns CDR1 MNHEY and CDR2 SMNVEV (reference sequence). The CDR3 is 12 residues long. The trim removed 10 bases at V and 6 bases at J, leaving 2 bases unmatched. This CDR3 is CATGQVNSPLHF. For the CDR3, the DNA is TGTGCCACGGGACAGGTTAATTCACCCCTCCACTTT.

V gene TRBV9 combines with J gene TRBJ1-4; TRBD1 agrees at 9 bases. CDR3 length equals 14 residues. V was clipped by 4 bases and J by 7 bases; unmatched bases: 5. Germline-derived CDR1 and CDR2 are SGDLS and YYNGEE. The CDR3 loop is CASSPQGASEKLFF. The CDR3 DNA reads as TGTGCCAGCAGCCCACAGGGGGCAAGTGAAAAACTGTTTTTT.

The chain couples TRBV12-5 to TRBJ2-5; 7 nucleotides agree with TRBD2. The CDR3 is 15 amino acids. With 0 bases clipped from V and 4 bases from J, the junction kept 5 bases outside the gene matches. CDR1 and CDR2 from the germline V gene are LGHNT and FRNRAP. The DNA for the CDR3 is TGTGCTAGTGGTTTGGTGGGTGGCGGGAGAGAGACCCAGTACTTC. This encodes CASGLVGGGRETQYF.

The genes are TRBV18 and TRBJ2-1; a possible D gene is TRBD2 (6 bases). The germline V gene encodes CDR1 KGHSH and CDR2 LQKENI. The CDR3 length is 15 residues. Deletions cut 4 bases from V and 6 bases from J, with 16 bases between. The CDR3 reads CASSRSAGTFNEQFF. DNA for the CDR3: TGTGCCAGCTCACGATCGGCGGGAACTTTCAATGAGCAGTTCTTC. Full variable domain (missing parts from reference TRBV18 and TRBJ2-1): NAGVMQNPRHLVRRRGQEARLRCSPMKGHSHVYWYRQLPEEGLKFMVYLQKENIIDESGMPKERFSAEFPKEGPSILRIQQVVRGDSAAYFCASSRSAGTFNEQFFGPGTRLTVL.

The chain carries TRBV2 and TRBJ2-1; 13 bases map to TRBD2. The V gene's germline CDR1 is SNHLY and CDR2 FYNNEI. The CDR3 sequence is 18 residues long. Unmatched junction bases numbered 7, after V lost 4 bases and J lost 1 base. This CDR3 reads CASSAGLAGTNSYNEQFF. CDR3 DNA sequence: TGTGCCAGCAGTGCGGGACTAGCGGGAACGAATTCCTACAATGAGCAGTTCTTC. The full variable domain, rest sourced from reference TRBV2 and TRBJ2-1, is EPEVTQTPSHQVTQMGQEVILRCVPISNHLYFYWYRQILGQKVEFLVSFYNNEISEKSEIFDDQFSVERPDGSNFTLKIRSTKLEDSAMYFCASSAGLAGTNSYNEQFFGPGTRLTVL.

In its sample, this clone was seen a few times. This chain links TRBV5-1 with TRBJ1-2, with 7 bases fitting TRBD1. Germline CDR1 and CDR2: SGHRS and YFSETQ. This CDR3 is built from 15 residues. Unmatched junction bases numbered 10, after V lost 4 bases and J lost 4 bases. This chain's CDR3 is CASSLRQGLVYGYTF. The CDR3, as DNA: TGCGCCAGCAGCCTGCGACAGGGATTGGTCTATGGCTACACCTTC.

This chain joins TRBV7-2 and TRBJ2-5; no clear D gene. Germline CDR1 reads SGHTA; CDR2 reads FQGNSA. The CDR3 is 13 amino acids. Trimming pared 2 bases from V and 9 bases from J, leaving 13 bases between. The DNA for the CDR3 is TGTGCCAGCAGCTTAAGCCTATCTGCGTCCCAGTACTTC. Protein product: CASSLSLSASQYF. The whole variable domain, remainder taken from reference TRBV7-2 and TRBJ2-5, is GAGVSQSPSNKVTEKGKDVELRCDPISGHTALYWYRQSLGQGLEFLIYFQGNSAPDKSGLPSDRFSAERTGGSVSTLTIQRTQQEDSAVYLCASSLSLSASQYFGPGTRLLVL.

This chain links TRBV4-1 with TRBJ1-1, with TRBD1 matching over 8 bases. Germline assignment: CDR1 MGHRA and CDR2 YSYEKL. Germline trimming cut 0 bases from V and 1 base from J; bases unmatched to any gene: 13. The CDR3 has 19 amino acids. This CDR3 is CASSQDGAFAGQANTEAFF. The CDR3 DNA reads TGCGCCAGCAGCCAAGATGGGGCTTTTGCGGGACAGGCGAACACTGAAGCTTTCTTT.

This clone was counted a single time. DNA for the CDR3: TGTGCCAGCAGTGAAGCGCGGAGCGGAATGAACACTGAAGCTTTCTTT. Translating it yields CASSEARSGMNTEAFF. The chain couples TRBV2 to TRBJ1-1; D uncertain. V lost 0 bases, J lost 0 bases, and 11 bases lay in between. The CDR3 loop spans 16 amino acids. Germline CDR1 SNHLY, CDR2 FYNNEI.

The genes are TRBV12-5 and TRBJ2-7; D unclear. Germline lookup yields CDR1 LGHNT and CDR2 FRNRAP. The ends were cut back, 0 bases at V and 2 bases at J, with 8 bases in the middle. The CDR3 is 14 amino acids. The CDR3 nucleotides read TGTGCTAGTGGTTTGGTACAGAAGACCTACGAGCAGTACTTC. The encoded protein is CASGLVQKTYEQYF.

V is TRBV5-1 and J is TRBJ2-2; TRBD1 is a possible D gene (5 bases). V was trimmed by 5 bases and J by 6 bases, leaving 14 bases between them. CDR1 and CDR2 (germline): SGHRS, YFSETQ. The CDR3 consists of 14 residues. CDR3 DNA sequence: TGCGCCAGCAGAATGGGGCCAGGAGCCGGGGAGCTGTTTTTT. Encoded protein: CASRMGPGAGELFF.

The rearrangement links TRBV6-4 to TRBJ1-2; 7 positions match TRBD1. Trimming cost V 4 bases and J 7 bases; bases outside gene matches: 9. The CDR3 contains 14 residues. Germline lookup yields CDR1 MRHNA and CDR2 SNTAGT. The CDR3 spells CASSAGTAISGYTF. CDR3 coding DNA: TGTGCCAGCAGTGCCGGGACAGCCATTAGTGGCTACACCTTC.

CDR3 bases: TGTGCCAGCAGCTTACCGGCCGGAGGTGGGACTACTGGAGGTGAGCAGTTCTTC. This codes for CASSLPAGGGTTGGEQFF. The chain combines TRBV7-3 with TRBJ2-1; 7 bases are a match to TRBD2. The germline V gene encodes CDR1 SGHTA and CDR2 FQGTGA. V shed 2 bases and J 9 bases; nucleotides not matched to a gene: 19. The CDR3 sequence is 18 residues long.

The CDR3 region has the DNA TGTGCCAGCAGCAGGGTAGCAGGTGAAAAACTGTTTTTT. It yields the protein CASSRVAGEKLFF. V is TRBV10-3 and J is TRBJ1-4; tentative D call: TRBD1 (5 bases). Germline V CDR1 and CDR2: ENHRY, SYGVKD. The CDR3 is made up of 13 amino acids. Trimming stripped 10 bases from V and 7 bases from J, with 16 bases between.

The V and J genes are TRBV9 and TRBJ1-6; 8 bases line up with TRBD1. The CDR3 contains 15 residues. Trimming removed 3 bases from V and 6 bases from J; junction bases left unmatched: 5. From germline, CDR1 is SGDLS and CDR2 YYNGEE. CDR3 amino acids: CASSGQGAINSPLHF. In DNA form, the CDR3 reads TGTGCCAGCAGCGGTCAGGGGGCTATTAATTCACCCCTCCACTTT.

The chain carries TRBV14 and TRBJ2-7, with TRBD1 matching 7 bases. The V segment lost 4 bases and the J segment 2 bases; nucleotides outside the gene matches: 8. This CDR3 region has 15 residues. CDR1 and CDR2 (germline): SGHDN, FVKESK. The CDR3 DNA follows: TGTGCCAGCAGCCGACCGGGACAGAAAGCCTACGAGCAGTACTTC. This sequence encodes CASSRPGQKAYEQYF.